Presented here are 5 T cell receptor beta chains from one specimen sequenced in a study of T cell responses to AZD1222 COVID-19 vaccine. TCRdb's copy holds only in-frame clones and misses some; the assay was immunoSEQ multiplex PCR. The table includes approximately 150,000 clones, 70% to 90% detected once. Material: peripheral blood, obtained 28 days after the second AZD1222 dose. These receptors all stem from an adult who received the AZD1222 COVID-19 vaccine.

The V call is TRBV7-8, the J call TRBJ2-3, with D possibly matching TRBD2 (7 bases). CDR1 is SGHVS and CDR2 is FQNEAQ in the germline V gene. The length of the CDR3 is 15 residues. V lost 5 bases and J 4 bases, leaving 16 bases between the germline ends. CDR3 nucleotide sequence: TGTGCCAGCAGCCCAAGGGAGGGGGGGGCAGATACGCAGTATTTT. Its translation is CASSPREGGADTQYF.

This clone was found a few times. The rearrangement uses TRBV7-9 and TRBJ2-7; D may be TRBD1 (5 bases). This CDR3 region has 12 residues. The germline gives CDR1 SEHNR, CDR2 FQNEAQ (reference sequence). V lost 5 bases to trimming and J lost 6 bases, with 11 bases between them. The CDR3 coding sequence is TGTGCCAGCAGCCTAGGGGCAATCGAGCAGTACTTC. Translating it yields CASSLGAIEQYF.

This chain links TRBV5-1 with TRBJ2-5, with 10 bases fitting TRBD2. V gave up 5 bases and J gave up 2 bases; unmatched junction bases: 0. CDR1 is SGHRS, CDR2 YFSETQ, per germline. The CDR3 loop spans 13 amino acids. This chain's CDR3 is CASSSGGQETQYF. The CDR3 nucleotides read TGCGCCAGCAGTAGCGGGGGGCAAGAGACCCAGTACTTC.

Only one count was recorded for this clone. The V gene is TRBV7-6, the J gene TRBJ1-1; D call uncertain. This CDR3 spans 13 amino acids. Germline CDR1 reads SGHVS; CDR2 reads FNYEAQ. The V end lost 5 bases, the J end lost 1 base, and 8 bases lay between the germline ends. The CDR3 sequence: CASSPGPNTEAFF. DNA of the CDR3: TGTGCCAGCAGCCCCGGGCCGAACACTGAAGCTTTCTTT.

CDR3 residues: CASSPWTSAADTQYF. CDR3 nucleotide sequence: TGTGCCAGCTCACCTTGGACTTCGGCGGCAGATACGCAGTATTTT. The J gene is TRBJ2-3, the V gene TRBV18; perhaps TRBD2 as D (5 bases). This CDR3 spans 15 amino acids. The germline V gene has CDR1 KGHSH and CDR2 LQKENI. Trimming took 3 bases from V and 4 from J, leaving 14 bases between them. The full variable domain, rest sourced from reference TRBV18 and TRBJ2-3, is NAGVMQNPRHLVRRRGQEARLRCSPMKGHSHVYWYRQLPEEGLKFMVYLQKENIIDESGMPKERFSAEFPKEGPSILRIQQVVRGDSAAYFCASSPWTSAADTQYFGPGTRLTVL.